This T cell receptor beta chain emerged from a study of shared clonotypes between healthy human individuals. V dropped 0 bases and J dropped 4 bases, with 10 bases sitting between them. This CDR3 is built from 15 residues. Germline V CDR1 and CDR2: MGHRA, YSYEKL. This clone occurred a few times. Clones were read by immunoSEQ multiplex PCR, and TCRdb kept only the in-frame ones, dropping some. The repertoire consists of around 2.3 million clones, with approximately 94% occurring once and the leading ten covering about 0.13%. The clonotype was recovered from a man aged 18 to 30 in good health. This sequence joins TRBV4-1 and TRBJ2-1; D gene unclear. Sequenced sample: naive CD4+ T cells sorted from blood. Subset defined: CD45RA+ positively selected. CDR3 sequence: CASSQDLEQYNEQFF. DNA for the CDR3: TGCGCCAGCAGCCAAGATCTCGAACAGTACAATGAGCAGTTCTTC.